Shown below are 23 T cell receptor beta chains from a single sample sequenced in a study of shared clonotypes between healthy human individuals. Assay used: immunoSEQ multiplex PCR; TCRdb lists only in-frame clones, some missing. The data show some 2,500,000 clones, more than 85% seen once. Specimen: naive CD4+ T cells from PBMCs. The subset denotes: CD45RA+ positively selected. The receptor set was obtained from a man between 18 and 35 years old in good health. Some clones in this sample may be carry-over from other donors' samples.

This chain joins TRBV28 and TRBJ1-1; D uncertain. Germline assignment: CDR1 MDHEN and CDR2 SYDVKM. The CDR3 loop spans 13 amino acids. V was pared by 1 base and J by 0 bases, with 3 bases between. CDR3 DNA: TGTGCCAGCAGTTTATTAATGAACACTGAAGCTTTCTTT. Its translation is CASSLLMNTEAFF.

This clone was seen only a few times. This chain links TRBV29-1 with TRBJ1-1; 9 positions match TRBD1. The CDR3 covers 13 residues. Germline V CDR1 and CDR2: SQVTM, ANQGSEA. Trimming cost V 6 bases and J 1 base; bases outside gene matches: 3. CDR3 sequence reads: CSVGQGANTEAFF. CDR3 bases: TGCAGCGTGGGACAGGGTGCGAACACTGAAGCTTTCTTT.

The chain employs TRBV5-6 and TRBJ2-1; D is perhaps TRBD2 (6 bases). Germline values: CDR1 SGHDT, CDR2 YYEEEE. Trimming took 4 bases from V and 7 from J, leaving 18 bases between them. The CDR3 has 15 residues. The CDR3 protein is CASSPPWGTYNEQFF. CDR3 coding DNA: TGTGCCAGCAGCCCTCCGTGGGGGACTTATAATGAGCAGTTCTTC.

The V gene is TRBV5-1, the J gene TRBJ1-1; 11 nucleotides line up with TRBD1. V was clipped by 1 base and J by 3 bases; unmatched bases: 11. The CDR3 is 18 residues long. Germline CDR1 reads SGHRS; CDR2 reads YFSETQ. As DNA, the CDR3 is TGCGCCAGCAGCTTGAGAAGTAGGACAGGGGGCTCGTACACTGAAGCTTTCTTT. As protein: CASSLRSRTGGSYTEAFF.

The chain recombines TRBV5-4 with TRBJ2-7; the match to TRBD2 covers 9 bases. From germline, CDR1 is SGHNT and CDR2 YYREEE (reference sequence). The CDR3 totals 14 residues. The V segment lost 4 bases and the J segment 5 bases; nucleotides outside the gene matches: 7. CDR3 residues: CASSRSGTSNEQYF. As DNA, the CDR3 is TGTGCCAGCAGCCGTAGCGGGACTAGCAACGAGCAGTACTTC.

The chain is built from TRBV6-1 and TRBJ2-7, with D tentatively TRBD2 (5 bases). The CDR3 length is 13 residues. V lost 5 bases, J lost 6 bases, and 14 bases lay in between. CDR1 and CDR2 from the germline V gene are MNHNS and SASEGT. The CDR3 is CASSQRPGSEQYF. CDR3 DNA sequence: TGTGCCAGCAGTCAAAGACCGGGATCCGAGCAGTACTTC.

This clone was observed once. The CDR3 loop reads CASSDVLAGVNNEQFF. For the CDR3, the DNA is TGTGCCAGCAGTGATGTTCTGGCGGGAGTCAACAATGAGCAGTTCTTC. This chain connects TRBV2 to TRBJ2-1; TRBD2 agrees at 7 bases. The CDR3 loop spans 16 amino acids. V lost 3 bases, J lost 5 bases, and 10 bases stayed unmatched. Per germline, CDR1 SNHLY and CDR2 FYNNEI.

This chain joins TRBV9 and TRBJ2-2, with a tentative D call TRBD1 (6 bases). The CDR3 is made up of 15 amino acids. Germline lookup yields CDR1 SGDLS and CDR2 YYNGEE. V shed 1 base and J shed 3 bases, with 10 bases lying between them. CDR3 sequence: CASSVLTGYTGELFF. The DNA for the CDR3 is TGTGCCAGCAGCGTACTTACAGGGTACACCGGGGAGCTGTTTTTT.

This chain joins TRBV6-6 and TRBJ2-2, with D perhaps being TRBD1 or TRBD2 (5 bases each). V was clipped by 0 bases and J by 3 bases, with 11 bases between them. The CDR3 totals 16 residues. Germline CDR1 MNHNY, CDR2 SVGAGI (reference sequence). As DNA, the CDR3 is TGTGCCAGCAGTTACTCTGGGGGAAGGGACACCGGGGAGCTGTTTTTT. It specifies CASSYSGGRDTGELFF.

The chain combines TRBV27 with TRBJ2-1; 7 bases are shared with TRBD2. This CDR3 comprises 14 residues. Trimming took 5 bases from V and 7 from J; bases not matched to a gene: 8. Per the germline V gene, CDR1 is MNHEY and CDR2 is SMNVEV (reference sequence). The CDR3 is CASSPRTSRNEQFF. The CDR3 DNA is TGTGCCAGCAGTCCGCGGACTAGTCGAAATGAGCAGTTCTTC.

The V and J genes are TRBV19 and TRBJ2-4, with D hard to call. V lost 4 bases and J 0 bases, leaving 13 bases between the germline ends. The CDR3 is made up of 16 amino acids. The germline gives CDR1 LNHDA, CDR2 SQIVND (reference sequence). The CDR3 region has the DNA TGTGCCAGTAGTAGCTTCGTTGGCTTAGCCAAAAACATTCAGTACTTC. Protein: CASSSFVGLAKNIQYF.

V is TRBV7-9 and J is TRBJ2-1; 10 bases align to TRBD2. Trimming cost V 1 base and J 5 bases; bases outside gene matches: 5. This CDR3 has 16 residues. Germline V gives CDR1 SEHNR, CDR2 FQNEAQ (reference sequence). The CDR3 here is CASSLDASGRDNEQFF. The CDR3 DNA reads as TGTGCCAGCAGCTTAGACGCTAGCGGGAGAGACAATGAGCAGTTCTTC.

The chain has TRBV5-4 and TRBJ2-1, with a tentative D call TRBD2 (6 bases). V lost 3 bases, J lost 7 bases, and 20 bases lay in between. Germline V lookup: CDR1 SGHNT, CDR2 YYREEE (reference sequence). This CDR3 region has 16 residues. The CDR3 sequence: CASSSRRRELVNEQFF. CDR3 bases: TGTGCCAGCAGCTCGCGGAGACGGGAGCTTGTAAATGAGCAGTTCTTC.

The rearrangement uses TRBV11-3 and TRBJ2-3, with 9 bases lining up with TRBD2. The CDR3 is 14 residues long. The V and J ends lost 3 bases and 4 bases, in that order; junction bases with no gene match: 2. Germline loops: CDR1 SGHNT, CDR2 YENEEA. DNA for the CDR3: TGTGCCAGCAGCTTTGAGCGGGGGGCAGATACGCAGTATTTT. Protein sequence: CASSFERGADTQYF. Combining the CDR3 with reference TRBV11-3 and TRBJ2-3 gives the whole variable domain EAGVVQSPRYKIIEKKQPVAFWCNPISGHNTLYWYLQNLGQGPELLIRYENEEAVDDSQLPKDRFSAERLKGVDSTLKIQPAELGDSAVYLCASSFERGADTQYFGPGTRLTVL.

The chain's CDR3 is CASSPTGGPPYEQYF. The CDR3 region has the DNA TGCGCCAGCAGCCCCACAGGGGGTCCCCCCTACGAGCAGTACTTC. V usage is TRBV5-1 and J usage is TRBJ2-7, with 8 bases fitting TRBD1. The CDR3 loop spans 15 amino acids. V was pared by 4 bases and J by 2 bases, with 8 bases of the junction left unmatched. Germline V gene data show CDR1 as SGHRS and CDR2 as YFSETQ.

The rearrangement joins TRBV29-1 to TRBJ1-2; D is unresolved. Trimming pared 4 bases from V and 2 bases from J, leaving 8 bases between. Germline V CDR1 and CDR2: SQVTM, ANQGSEA. This CDR3 is built from 12 residues. CDR3 region: CSVVTSNYGYTF. For the CDR3, the DNA is TGCAGCGTTGTTACTTCGAACTATGGCTACACCTTC.

The chain has TRBV6-1 and TRBJ2-7; unclear D gene. V was shortened by 3 bases and J by 0 bases, with 9 bases between the two germline ends. This CDR3 has 14 amino acids. From germline, CDR1 is MNHNS and CDR2 SASEGT. The CDR3 reads CASSDGYYSYEQYF. In DNA, the CDR3 is TGTGCCAGCAGTGACGGATACTACTCCTACGAGCAGTACTTC.

J is TRBJ2-3 and V is TRBV7-6, with a possible D match to TRBD2 (5 bases). This CDR3 has 16 amino acids. Deletions cut 2 bases from V and 2 bases from J, with 14 bases between. The V gene's germline CDR1 is SGHVS and CDR2 FNYEAQ. The CDR3 DNA is TGTGCCAGCAGCTTAATAGCGAATACGAACACAGATACGCAGTATTTT. Amino acids: CASSLIANTNTDTQYF.

The rearrangement links TRBV6-5 to TRBJ1-2, with TRBD1 as a possible D gene (6 bases). This CDR3 has 12 amino acids. The V and J ends lost 6 bases and 8 bases respectively, with 13 bases between them. The germline gives CDR1 MNHEY, CDR2 SVGAGI. In DNA, the CDR3 is TGTGCCAGCAGCAACAGGGTACGCGGCTACACCTTC. Residues: CASSNRVRGYTF.

This clone was seen only once. This rearrangement joins TRBV28 to TRBJ2-3, with 8 bases matching TRBD2. Germline CDR1 reads MDHEN; CDR2 reads SYDVKM. The length of the CDR3 is 16 residues. V dropped 3 bases and J dropped 8; count of bases not matched to a gene: 13. CDR3 residues: CASSLPGAGDGVTQYF. For the CDR3, the DNA is TGTGCCAGCAGTTTGCCGGGAGCGGGAGATGGTGTTACGCAGTATTTT.

The chain employs TRBV29-1 and TRBJ1-2; the D gene is possibly TRBD1 (5 bases). There are 13 residues in the CDR3. Between the trimmed V and J ends, which lost 4 bases and 8 bases, there was a span of 17 bases. The V gene's germline CDR1 is SQVTM and CDR2 ANQGSEA. The CDR3 nucleotides are TGCAGCGTTGTAATAGACAGCTATGGGGGCTACACCTTC. Protein product: CSVVIDSYGGYTF.

The chain has TRBV27 and TRBJ1-3; D gene uncertain. This CDR3 contains 16 residues. V was trimmed by 6 bases and J by 2 bases, leaving 17 bases between them. Per the germline V gene, CDR1 is MNHEY and CDR2 is SMNVEV (reference sequence). The CDR3 is CASSPRPLPTGNTIYF. The CDR3, as DNA: TGTGCCAGCAGCCCCAGACCCCTTCCCACTGGAAACACCATATATTTT.

The V gene is TRBV7-3, the J gene TRBJ2-2, with 10 positions matching TRBD2. CDR3 length equals 15 residues. Germline trimming cut 6 bases from V and 7 bases from J; bases unmatched to any gene: 8. The V gene's germline CDR1 is SGHTA and CDR2 FQGTGA. CDR3 sequence (DNA): TGTGCCAGCAGGCTAGCGGGAGCGTGGATCGGGGAGCTGTTTTTT. Amino acids: CASRLAGAWIGELFF.